Listed below are T cell receptor beta chains from one sample, sequenced in a study of blood T cell dynamics during melanoma immunotherapy. The repertoire was sequenced with immunoSEQ multiplex PCR; TCRdb's copy has only in-frame clones and lacks some. This sample carries about 11,000 clones, under 90% of them seen once, and the ten largest clones take about 20%. The sample in question was blood, obtained from a patient treated with checkpoint blockade. All receptors come from a human donor with melanoma. Each CDR3 is given with its conserved first and last residue. The D gene is left open where the match is weak. A row's size may be missing; if present it is once, few, many or a size class.

>.|TRBJ1-2|TRBV4-1|.
TGCGCCAGCAGCCAACCGGGGGCCGGAGCAGCAAAAAAAGGTCATGGCTACACCTTC
CASSQPGAGAAKKGHGYTF
>TRBD2|TRBJ2-3|TRBV2|.
TGTGCCAGTGGGACTAGGGCAGATACGCAGTATTTT
CASGTRADTQYF
>.|TRBJ2-4|TRBV7-2|.
TGTGCCAGCAGACCAGGACTAGCCAAAAACATTCAGTACTTC
CASRPGLAKNIQYF
>.|TRBJ1-2|TRBV5-1|.
TGCGCCAGCAGCTCCGACCTCGGGGGCTACACCTTC
CASSSDLGGYTF
>.|TRBJ1-5|TRBV30|.
TGTGCCTGGAGCCACAGTGCCCCATGGGGCAATCAGCCCCAGCATTTT
CAWSHSAPWGNQPQHF
>TRBD1|TRBJ2-2|TRBV7-9|.
TGTGCCAGCAGCTCCGGACAGGGGAGGGAGCTGTTTTTT
CASSSGQGRELFF
>.|TRBJ2-7|TRBV6-5|.
TGTGCCAGCAGTTATTCCGACACGGACGAGCAGTACTTC
CASSYSDTDEQYF
>TRBD1|TRBJ2-2|TRBV4-2|.
TGTGCCAGCAGCCAAGTCGGGACAGGGCGGACCGGGGAGCTGTTTTTT
CASSQVGTGRTGELFF
>TRBD2|TRBJ2-3|TRBV27|few
TGTGCCAGCAGTTTTGCTAGCGGGGTTAGCACAGATACGCAGTATTTT
CASSFASGVSTDTQYF
>TRBD1|TRBJ1-5|TRBV7-6|.
TGTGCCAGCAGCCCTGGACAGGGGGATTTGGGCAATCAGCCCCAGCATTTT
CASSPGQGDLGNQPQHF
>TRBD1|TRBJ1-3|TRBV18|.
TGTGCCAGCTCACGCGCCGGGACAGGGGTTGGAAACACCATATATTTT
CASSRAGTGVGNTIYF
>TRBD2|TRBJ2-5|TRBV18|.
TGTGCCAGCTCACCATCGAACGGGGGGCAAGAGACCCAGTACTTC
CASSPSNGGQETQYF
>.|TRBJ1-3|TRBV6-1|.
TGTGCCAGCAGTGACCCCTTTATCAGGGTCCCCGGGAACACCATATATTTT
CASSDPFIRVPGNTIYF
>.|TRBJ1-1|TRBV7-9|.
TGTGCCAGCAGCCCCTTTTCCGGGGGAGCTTTCTTT
CASSPFSGGAFF
>.|TRBJ1-1|TRBV29-1|.
TGCAGCGTTGAGGTGAGCTCGAACACTGAAGCTTTCTTT
CSVEVSSNTEAFF
>.|TRBJ1-1|TRBV6-6|.
TGTGCCAGCAGCTTTGCAGGGTTTGAAGCTTTCTTT
CASSFAGFEAFF
>TRBD1|TRBJ2-1|TRBV19|.
TGTGCCAGTAGTCGGACAGGGGGCCAGGGTGAGCAGTTCTTC
CASSRTGGQGEQFF
>.|TRBJ1-1|TRBV6-1|.
TGTGCCATCAGGGAGGGTGCCAACACTGAAGCTTTCTTT
CAIREGANTEAFF
>.|TRBJ2-1|TRBV7-9|once
TGTGCCAGCAGGCTTATACGGGAGAAGGGTTACAATGAGCAGTTCTTC
CASRLIREKGYNEQFF
>TRBD1|TRBJ2-4|TRBV19|.
TGTGCCAGTAGTACGACAGGGGGAGCCAAAAACATTCAGTACTTC
CASSTTGGAKNIQYF
>TRBD2|TRBJ2-2|TRBV19|.
TGTGCCAGTATCGGACTAGCGGGAGGAGTCGGGATTACCGGGGAGCTGTTTTTT
CASIGLAGGVGITGELFF
>.|TRBJ2-1|TRBV27|.
TGTGCCAGCAGTCTCGGCAATGAGCAGTTCTTC
CASSLGNEQFF
>.|TRBJ2-5|TRBV18|.
TGTGCCAGCTCACTCCGGAGGGGCCAAGAGACCCAGTACTTC
CASSLRRGQETQYF
>TRBD1|TRBJ1-5|TRBV7-2|.
TGTGCCAGCAGCTCCCGTGGCGACAGGGTCGGAGGGACCCAGCATTTT
CASSSRGDRVGGTQHF
>.|TRBJ1-1|TRBV7-8|.
TGTGCCAGTACCAGAGGGGCAGGGAACACTGAAGCTTTCTTT
CASTRGAGNTEAFF